A single sample gave rise to the 19 T cell receptor beta chains below, sequenced in a study of metastatic and nonmetastatic thyroid tumors. Patients were all untreated before their thyroid surgery. From the PCR reads, TCRdb re-called clones with MiXCR. This table holds about 64,000 clones, roughly 15% found once. The specimen sequenced was blood. These receptors were obtained from a male donor with papillary thyroid cancer or a benign thyroid nodule (not recorded which). Some clones in this sample may be carry-over from other donors' samples.

V gene TRBV7-9 combines with J gene TRBJ2-5, with 9 nucleotides matching TRBD2. CDR3 size: 16 residues. Germline CDR1 reads SEHNR; CDR2 reads FQNEAQ (reference sequence). J gave up 4 bases and V 1 base, and 7 bases lay outside the gene matches. The CDR3 reads CASSLVIAGERETQYF. The DNA of the CDR3 is TGTGCCAGCAGCTTAGTCATAGCGGGAGAGCGAGAGACCCAGTACTTC.

This clone was seen at least ten times. V usage is TRBV20-1 and J usage is TRBJ1-6; D perhaps matches TRBD1 (5 bases). Germline V gene data show CDR1 as DFQATT and CDR2 as SNEGSKA (reference sequence). There are 12 residues in the CDR3. V was clipped by 4 bases and J by 7 bases, with 8 bases between them. This CDR3 is CSATRQNSPLHF. CDR3 nucleotide sequence: TGCAGTGCTACAAGACAGAATTCACCCCTCCACTTT.

There are many counts of this clone. The genes are TRBV28 and TRBJ2-3, with 10 bases matching TRBD2. The germline CDR1 and CDR2 sequences are MDHEN and SYDVKM. The length of the CDR3 is 19 residues. J was trimmed by 0 bases and V by 2 bases; bases with no gene match: 11. The CDR3 region is CASSLDRPGLAASTDTQYF. In DNA form, the CDR3 reads TGTGCCAGCAGTTTAGATCGACCCGGACTAGCGGCGAGCACAGATACGCAGTATTTT. Together with reference TRBV28 and TRBJ2-3, the CDR3 gives the full variable domain: DVKVTQSSRYLVKRTGEKVFLECVQDMDHENMFWYRQDPGLGLRLIYFSYDVKMKEKGDIPEGYSVSREKKERFSLILESASTNQTSMYLCASSLDRPGLAASTDTQYFGPGTRLTVL.

Turning to this clone: A much larger clonotype is one base distant, so this may be a read error. This CDR3 is also generated by other DNA sequences in the sample. DNA of the CDR3: TGTGCCAGCCGATCCCAACAGAACAATCAGCCACAGCATTTT. It translates to CASRSQQNNQPQHF. The chain joins TRBV2 to TRBJ1-5; D not resolved. This CDR3 contains 14 residues. Germline assignment: CDR1 SNHLY and CDR2 FYNNEI.

This clone has at least ten counts. At the DNA level, this CDR3 is encoded by other sequences in the same sample as well. V is TRBV7-8 and J is TRBJ2-3; no clear D. CDR1 is SGHVS and CDR2 is FQNEAQ in the germline V gene. This CDR3 is built from 12 residues. The ends were cut back, 5 bases at V and 6 bases at J, with 9 bases in the middle. CDR3 amino acids: CASSPRGDTQYF. CDR3 DNA sequence: TGTGCCAGCAGCCCCCGCGGTGATACGCAGTATTTT.

Ten or more counts support this clone. The J gene is TRBJ2-5, the V gene TRBV15; D is uncertain. Per germline, CDR1 LNHNV and CDR2 YYDKDF (reference sequence). The CDR3 length is 14 residues. The V gene lost 3 bases and the J gene lost 4 bases, with 12 bases spanning the gap. The CDR3: CATSSAGWGETQYF. CDR3 DNA sequence: TGTGCCACCAGCAGTGCCGGGTGGGGAGAGACCCAGTACTTC. Using reference TRBV15 and TRBJ2-5 for the parts outside the CDR3, the full variable domain is DAMVIQNPRYQVTQFGKPVTLSCSQTLNHNVMYWYQQKSSQAPKLLFHYYDKDFNNEADTPDNFQSRRPNTSFCFLDIRSPGLGDTAMYLCATSSAGWGETQYFGPGTRLLVL.

This clone was recorded at least ten times. The chain uses TRBV7-6 and TRBJ2-6, with a tentative D call TRBD1 (5 bases). The V gene's germline CDR1 is SGHVS and CDR2 FNYEAQ. The CDR3 sequence is 16 residues long. Deletions cut 6 bases from V and 2 bases from J, with 14 bases between. CDR3 residues: CASSSQGLPGANVLTF. The DNA for the CDR3 is TGTGCCAGCAGTTCTCAGGGTTTGCCTGGGGCCAACGTCCTGACTTTC.

V gene TRBV10-3 combines with J gene TRBJ2-3, with 13 bases matching TRBD2. Germline values: CDR1 ENHRY, CDR2 SYGVKD. V lost 0 bases to trimming and J lost 2 bases; unmatched junction nucleotides: 8. The CDR3 is made up of 19 amino acids. CDR3 region: CAISESLGLAGANTDTQYF. CDR3 coding DNA: TGTGCCATCAGTGAGTCATTAGGACTAGCGGGGGCCAACACAGATACGCAGTATTTT.

In its sample, this clone was seen many times. This chain connects TRBV3-1 to TRBJ2-5, with 8 bases that match TRBD1. Germline CDR1 reads LGHDT; CDR2 reads YNNKEL (reference sequence). V was clipped by 3 bases and J by 5 bases; unmatched bases: 5. This CDR3 is 14 amino acids long. The CDR3 DNA reads TGTGCCAGCAGCCATCGGACAGGGATGGAGACCCAGTACTTC. The encoded protein is CASSHRTGMETQYF.

This clone was observed at least ten times. Other DNA sequences in this specimen translate into the identical CDR3. The chain joins TRBV5-1 to TRBJ1-4, with a weak D call TRBD1 (6 bases). Trimming took 0 bases from V and 6 from J, leaving 15 bases between them. Germline lookup yields CDR1 SGHRS and CDR2 YFSETQ. The CDR3 length is 16 residues. DNA for the CDR3: TGCGCCAGCAGCTTGGCAGGGGAGTCAGGGGATGAAAAACTGTTTTTT. It specifies CASSLAGESGDEKLFF.

As to this clone: One base away lies a much larger clone, so this may be a sequencing read error. The sample has other DNA sequences that encode this CDR3 too. V usage is TRBV27 and J usage is TRBJ2-6, with TRBD1 matching over 9 bases. Germline V gene data show CDR1 as MNHEY and CDR2 as SMNVEV (reference sequence). CDR3 size: 16 residues. The junction had 10 bases not matched to a gene; V was cut back by 6 bases and J by 7 bases. The CDR3 protein is CASSQTGGGGANVLTF. DNA of the CDR3: TGTGCCAGCAGCCAGACAGGGGGAGGAGGTGCCAACGTCCTGACTTTC.

About this clone: This may be a read error: a much more frequent sequence differs by one nucleotide. In the same sample, other DNA sequences code for this CDR3. The J gene is TRBJ2-5, the V gene TRBV25-1, with TRBD1 matching over 7 bases. Germline V CDR1 and CDR2: MGHDK, SYGVNS. V dropped 4 bases and J dropped 4; count of bases not matched to a gene: 9. The CDR3 is made up of 15 amino acids. The CDR3 protein is CASSGRQGISETQYF. The CDR3 nucleotides are TGTGCCAGCAGTGGCCGACAGGGTATCTCAGAGACCCAGTACTTC. Full variable domain (remainder filled in from reference TRBV25-1 and TRBJ2-5): EADIYQTPRYLVIGTGKKITLECSQTMGHDKMYWYQQDPGMELHLIHYSYGVNSTEKGDLSSESTVSRIRTEHFPLTLESARPSHTSQYLCASSGRQGISETQYFGPGTRLLVL.

Turning to this clone: This specimen includes other DNA sequences encoding the same CDR3. The gene calls are TRBV11-1 and TRBJ2-3, with D uncertain. The germline V gene has CDR1 SGHAT and CDR2 FQDESV (reference sequence). Trimming pared 7 bases from V and 4 bases from J, leaving 21 bases between. The CDR3 length is 16 residues. The DNA of the CDR3 is TGTGCCAGCAACAACCCACTGACCTCTAGGGCAGATACGCAGTATTTT. This sequence encodes CASNNPLTSRADTQYF.

This clone was observed many times. The rearrangement links TRBV20-1 to TRBJ2-7; 7 nucleotides line up with TRBD1. The CDR3 consists of 13 residues. Trimming removed 5 bases from V and 5 bases from J; junction bases left unmatched: 9. CDR1 and CDR2 (germline): DFQATT, SNEGSKA (reference sequence). CDR3 in amino acids: CSADTGVTDEQYV. In DNA form, the CDR3 reads TGCAGTGCTGATACAGGGGTCACGGACGAGCAGTACGTC.

Worth noting for this clone: A much larger clone lies one base from this, so it may be a read error. Other nucleotide sequences in the sample specify the same CDR3. V gene TRBV4-1 combines with J gene TRBJ2-3; 8 nucleotides align to TRBD1. The germline V gene has CDR1 MGHRA and CDR2 YSYEKL. The CDR3 is 16 amino acids. The V segment lost 0 bases and the J segment 3 bases; nucleotides outside the gene matches: 5. The chain's CDR3 is CASSQDSTGGTDTQYF. The DNA of the CDR3 is TGCGCCAGCAGCCAAGATTCAACAGGGGGTACAGATACGCAGTATTTT.

This clone was counted a few times. This chain's CDR3 is CASQSGWDGEAKYF. In nucleotides, the CDR3 is TGTGCCAGCCAGAGCGGGTGGGATGGAGAGGCCAAGTACTTC. The V call is TRBV28, the J call TRBJ2-5, with D possibly being TRBD2 (6 bases). V shed 8 bases and J shed 12 bases, with 25 bases lying between them. From germline, CDR1 is MDHEN and CDR2 SYDVKM. This CDR3 has 14 residues.

This clone was detected many times. V and J are TRBV7-3 and TRBJ2-5, with 16 bases fitting TRBD2. Trimming removed 4 bases from V and 3 bases from J; junction bases left unmatched: 2. Germline V CDR1 and CDR2: SGHTA, FQGTGA. The CDR3 is made up of 16 amino acids. Here the CDR3 DNA reads TGTGCCAGCAGCTCGGGACTAGCGGGGGGGAAAGAGACCCAGTACTTC. This codes for CASSSGLAGGKETQYF.

This clone is deemed medium-sized. This chain joins TRBV6-1 and TRBJ1-3, with a possible D match to TRBD1 (5 bases). The CDR3 extends over 15 amino acids. In germline, CDR1 is MNHNS, CDR2 SASEGT. The germline V and J ends were trimmed by 6 bases and 0 bases, with 12 bases remaining between them. The CDR3: CASRFRDDSGNTIYF. CDR3 bases: TGTGCCAGCAGGTTCAGGGACGACTCTGGAAACACCATATATTTT.

This clone was counted a few times. This sequence joins TRBV5-6 and TRBJ2-2; TRBD1 matches 9 bases. The CDR3 length is 15 residues. J gave up 7 bases and V 3 bases, and 7 bases lay outside the gene matches. Germline-derived CDR1 and CDR2 are SGHDT and YYEEEE. The CDR3 loop reads CASSSDRGANGELFF. CDR3 in DNA: TGTGCCAGCAGCTCCGACAGGGGGGCGAACGGGGAGCTGTTTTTT. The full variable domain, in which reference TRBV5-6 and TRBJ2-2 provide the parts outside the CDR3, is DAGVTQSPTHLIKTRGQQVTLRCSPKSGHDTVSWYQQALGQGPQFIFQYYEEEERQRGNFPDRFSGHQFPNYSSELNVNALLLGDSALYLCASSSDRGANGELFFGEGSRLTVL.